Only one count was recorded for the clone carrying this T cell receptor beta chain. Its antigen remains unidentified. These data come from a study of siplizumab effects on memory and regulatory T cells. Only in-frame clones appear in the TCRdb table, and some are missing; sequencing was by immunoSEQ multiplex PCR. The sample has tens of thousands of clones; roughly 89% are singletons. From germline, CDR1 is SGHRS and CDR2 YFSETQ. The CDR3 length is 14 residues. V was pared by 1 base and J by 7 bases, with 11 bases between. The study's findings and limits: Naive T cells looked more diverse than memory cells, and they looked like major contributors to the alloresponse. Controls showed an average of around 25% Treg-derived mappable alloreactive CD4+ clones, while siplizumab showed approximately 69%. The authors mapped only a minor fraction of alloreactive clones to unstimulated subsets. Phenotypic classification as naive or memory proved unattainable for roughly 75-97% of proliferating CD4+ or CD8+ clones.

The rearrangement uses TRBV5-1 and TRBJ1-4, with a tentative D call TRBD1 (6 bases). This clonotype originated in a human donor in good health. Input material: Tregs sorted from blood. CDR3 bases: TGCGCCAGCAGCTTGAAACAGGGATTTGAAAAACTGTTTTTT. Residues: CASSLKQGFEKLFF.